There are a few counts of the clone carrying this T cell receptor beta chain. This sample was taken from a study of blood T cell repertoires in COVID-19. Overall study context: Sites in the United States, Italy and Spain provided acute and convalescent COVID-19 samples.

In germline, CDR1 is SGHNT, CDR2 YYREEE (reference sequence). The ends lost 6 bases at V and 2 bases at J; junction bases unmatched: 4. The CDR3 has 14 amino acids. Repertoires were generated with immunoSEQ multiplex PCR, while TCRdb's copy carries only in-frame clones and drops some. The sample has 95,000 to 110,000 clones; about nine tenths are singletons. The sequencing sample was made of peripheral blood. This chain connects TRBV5-4 to TRBJ2-3; 9 positions agree with TRBD2. The source is a woman in her twenties or thirties with acute or convalescent COVID-19. The CDR3 coding sequence is TGTGCCAGCAAGCGGGGGGAGGACACAGATACGCAGTATTTT. This codes for CASKRGEDTDTQYF.